Presented here are 27 T cell receptor beta chains from one specimen sequenced in a study of cytomegalovirus exposure and HLA in healthy donors. Primers: 60 Vbeta forward and 13 Jbeta reverse. Sequenced by immunoSEQ multiplex PCR; TCRdb stores in-frame clones only, minus some. Here the sample spans some 100,000 clones, around four fifths being singletons. The specimen sequenced was PBMCs. The source of these receptors is a middle-aged man in good health and CMV-seronegative.

The chain uses TRBV10-3 and TRBJ2-2; the match to TRBD1 covers 8 bases. V was pared by 6 bases and J by 0 bases, with 3 bases of the junction left unmatched. The germline CDR1 and CDR2 sequences are ENHRY and SYGVKD. This CDR3 has 15 amino acids. The CDR3 region has the DNA TGTGCCATCAGCGGGGACAGGACGAACACCGGGGAGCTGTTTTTT. Its translation is CAISGDRTNTGELFF.

CDR3 DNA: TGTGCCAGCTCACACTACGGAGATCAAGAGACCCAGTACTTC. Translating it yields CASSHYGDQETQYF. J is TRBJ2-5 and V is TRBV18; D gene unclear. CDR3 size: 14 residues. CDR1 and CDR2 from the germline V gene are KGHSH and LQKENI. Deletions cut 4 bases from V and 2 bases from J, with 11 bases between. Based on the CDR3 plus reference TRBV18 and TRBJ2-5, the full variable domain is NAGVMQNPRHLVRRRGQEARLRCSPMKGHSHVYWYRQLPEEGLKFMVYLQKENIIDESGMPKERFSAEFPKEGPSILRIQQVVRGDSAAYFCASSHYGDQETQYFGPGTRLLVL.

V gene TRBV28 combines with J gene TRBJ2-7, with 8 bases fitting TRBD1. CDR3 length: 13 amino acids. CDR1 and CDR2 (germline): MDHEN, SYDVKM. In DNA, the CDR3 is TGTGCAGTAGGACAGGGCGCCTATTACGAGCAGTACGTC. Translating gives CAVGQGAYYEQYV.

The chain combines TRBV25-1 with TRBJ2-5; D remains ambiguous. Germline V lookup: CDR1 MGHDK, CDR2 SYGVNS. The CDR3 spans 13 residues. V was shortened by 3 bases and J by 1 base, with 6 bases between the two germline ends. CDR3 sequence: CASSDSVQETQYF. The CDR3 DNA sequence: TGTGCCAGCAGTGACTCGGTCCAAGAGACCCAGTACTTC.

The chain joins TRBV5-5 to TRBJ2-3; 13 bases are shared with TRBD2. The CDR3 spans 17 residues. Germline trimming cut 2 bases from V and 6 bases from J; bases unmatched to any gene: 9. Per germline, CDR1 SGHKS and CDR2 YYEKEE (reference sequence). CDR3 region: CASSLDTSGGAWDTQYF. DNA of the CDR3: TGTGCCAGCAGCTTAGACACTAGCGGGGGGGCCTGGGATACGCAGTATTTT.

The chain combines TRBV4-2 with TRBJ2-7; 9 positions agree with TRBD2. Losses at the gene ends were 0 bases for V and 2 bases for J; bases not matched to a gene: 2. Germline assignment: CDR1 LGHNA and CDR2 YNFKEQ. The CDR3 is made up of 15 amino acids. As DNA, the CDR3 is TGTGCCAGCAGCCAAGAAGCGGGAGGCCCCTACGAGCAGTACGTC. It encodes CASSQEAGGPYEQYV.

The chain has TRBV7-2 and TRBJ2-3; 8 bases fit TRBD1. V was clipped by 5 bases and J by 2 bases; unmatched bases: 12. Germline V gene sequence: CDR1 SGHTA, CDR2 FQGNSA. The CDR3 loop spans 17 amino acids. CDR3 protein: CASSTRQGQGYTDTQYF. The CDR3 DNA is TGTGCCAGCAGCACTCGACAGGGGCAGGGGTACACAGATACGCAGTATTTT.

The CDR3 region has the DNA TGTGCCACCCTCCGCGGGGAGGGCAATCAGCCCCAGCATTTT. The encoded protein is CATLRGEGNQPQHF. The chain employs TRBV6-1 and TRBJ1-5; D unclear. Per germline, CDR1 MNHNS and CDR2 SASEGT. This CDR3 has 14 residues. V lost 10 bases, J lost 2 bases, and 15 bases lay in between.

The chain recombines TRBV6-1 with TRBJ1-2; D unresolved. V lost 1 base and J 9 bases, leaving 9 bases between the germline ends. Germline loops: CDR1 MNHNS, CDR2 SASEGT. The CDR3 is made up of 12 amino acids. CDR3 sequence reads: CASSEVGRSYTF. The CDR3 DNA sequence: TGTGCCAGCAGTGAAGTCGGCAGGAGCTACACCTTC.

This clone has just one count. The chain combines TRBV7-2 with TRBJ1-2; D is perhaps TRBD1 (5 bases). This CDR3 has 14 residues. Trimming removed 5 bases at V and 8 bases at J, with 18 bases between. Germline V gene data show CDR1 as SGHTA and CDR2 as FQGNSA. DNA of the CDR3: TGTGCCAGCAGCCTCTCTGGGGGGGGAGGGGGCTACACCTTC. This sequence encodes CASSLSGGGGGYTF.

V and J are TRBV2 and TRBJ2-2, with TRBD2 matching 15 bases. The CDR3 is 15 amino acids. Germline loops: CDR1 SNHLY, CDR2 FYNNEI. V trimming: 5 bases; J trimming: 6 bases; junction bases outside the gene matches: 1. The CDR3 loop reads CASSRTSGGAGELFF. The CDR3 DNA reads as TGTGCCAGCAGTCGGACTAGCGGGGGGGCCGGGGAGCTGTTTTTT.

The V gene is TRBV28, the J gene TRBJ2-5; 8 bases are a match to TRBD1. This CDR3 spans 13 amino acids. J gave up 5 bases and V 6 bases, and 5 bases lay outside the gene matches. From germline, CDR1 is MDHEN and CDR2 SYDVKM. CDR3 bases: TGTGCCAGCAGGTGGACAGGGCAGGAGACCCAGTACTTC. Protein sequence: CASRWTGQETQYF.

This clone was found a few times. The rearrangement uses TRBV18 and TRBJ1-1, with 11 positions matching TRBD1. Unmatched junction bases numbered 7, after V lost 8 bases and J lost 5 bases. Germline V gene lookup returns CDR1 KGHSH and CDR2 LQKENI. This CDR3 region has 14 residues. CDR3 in amino acids: CASTGQGAQTEAFF. CDR3 coding DNA: TGTGCCAGCACAGGACAGGGGGCGCAGACTGAAGCTTTCTTT.

This sequence joins TRBV5-1 and TRBJ2-1, with 12 nucleotides matching TRBD1. This CDR3 comprises 16 residues. Germline CDR1 is SGHRS and CDR2 is YFSETQ. V dropped 5 bases and J dropped 6; count of bases not matched to a gene: 9. The CDR3 DNA reads as TGCGCCAGCAGACCGAACCGGGACAGGGGGCTCAATGAGCAGTTCTTC. Protein sequence: CASRPNRDRGLNEQFF.

The chain couples TRBV5-1 to TRBJ1-4, with 11 nucleotides matching TRBD1. V shed 4 bases and J 16 bases; nucleotides not matched to a gene: 15. The germline gives CDR1 SGHRS, CDR2 YFSETQ. This CDR3 region has 15 residues. The CDR3 nucleotides are TGCGCCAGCAGCCCGCAACCCGGACAGGGGGCCATAAAGTTTTTT. Its translation is CASSPQPGQGAIKFF.

In DNA, the CDR3 is TGTGCCAGCAGCGTAGCTGTATTTGATGAGCAGTTCTTC. Translation gives CASSVAVFDEQFF. V and J are TRBV9 and TRBJ2-1; no reliable D call. The ends were cut back, 0 bases at V and 8 bases at J, with 9 bases in the middle. Per germline, CDR1 SGDLS and CDR2 YYNGEE. The CDR3 sequence is 13 residues long. Using reference TRBV9 and TRBJ2-1 for the parts outside the CDR3, the full variable domain is DSGVTQTPKHLITATGQRVTLRCSPRSGDLSVYWYQQSLDQGLQFLIQYYNGEERAKGNILERFSAQQFPDLHSELNLSSLELGDSALYFCASSVAVFDEQFFGPGTRLTVL.

The chain links TRBV6-5 to TRBJ2-2, with 11 bases fitting TRBD2. The ends lost 6 bases at V and 3 bases at J; junction bases unmatched: 3. Germline-derived CDR1 and CDR2 are MNHEY and SVGAGI. This CDR3 contains 15 residues. CDR3 in amino acids: CASRLGLADTGELFF. CDR3 in DNA: TGTGCCAGCAGGTTGGGACTAGCGGACACCGGGGAGCTGTTTTTT.

The V call is TRBV5-4, the J call TRBJ2-7, with D tentatively TRBD1 (6 bases). Germline V gene lookup returns CDR1 SGHNT and CDR2 YYREEE (reference sequence). The CDR3 consists of 12 residues. The V end lost 5 bases, the J end lost 6 bases, and 12 bases lay between the germline ends. The CDR3: CASRTTGREQYF. As DNA, the CDR3 is TGTGCCAGCAGGACCACAGGGCGCGAGCAGTACTTC.

This rearrangement joins TRBV30 to TRBJ2-7, with TRBD1 as a possible D gene (5 bases). CDR1 is GTSNPN, CDR2 SVGIG, per germline (reference sequence). The CDR3 covers 14 residues. V was trimmed by 1 base and J by 1 base, leaving 11 bases between them. CDR3: CAWSARQLSYEQYF. CDR3 in DNA: TGTGCCTGGAGTGCAAGACAGTTATCCTACGAGCAGTACTTC.

The V and J genes are TRBV5-1 and TRBJ2-7; TRBD1 agrees at 11 bases. The CDR3 consists of 14 residues. Germline V CDR1 and CDR2: SGHRS, YFSETQ. CDR3 residues: CASSTGQGAYEQHV. The CDR3 bases are TGCGCCAGCAGCACAGGACAGGGGGCCTACGAGCAGCACGTC.

The J gene is TRBJ1-5, the V gene TRBV10-1; unclear D gene. The V gene lost 9 bases and the J gene lost 3 bases, with 12 bases spanning the gap. CDR1 WNHNN and CDR2 SYGVQD come from the germline V gene (reference sequence). CDR3 length equals 13 residues. The CDR3 reads CARTLKFNQPQHF. The CDR3 nucleotides are TGCGCCAGGACACTGAAATTCAATCAGCCCCAGCATTTT.

The chain links TRBV6-5 to TRBJ1-1; 7 nucleotides line up with TRBD1. V trimming: 6 bases; J trimming: 1 base; junction bases outside the gene matches: 5. This CDR3 has 14 residues. In germline, CDR1 is MNHEY, CDR2 SVGAGI. The CDR3 DNA reads as TGTGCCAGCAGACCGGGACAGAAGAACACTGAAGCTTTCTTT. It encodes CASRPGQKNTEAFF.

This sequence joins TRBV6-5 and TRBJ1-4; maybe TRBD1 (5 bases). In germline, CDR1 is MNHEY, CDR2 SVGAGI. This CDR3 region has 14 residues. V was pared by 2 bases and J by 6 bases, with 10 bases between. Here the CDR3 DNA reads TGTGCCAGCAGTTACGCAGGGATCGATGAAAAACTGTTTTTT. As protein: CASSYAGIDEKLFF.

The V call is TRBV5-1, the J call TRBJ1-2; D is unclear. V was clipped by 6 bases and J by 0 bases, with 15 bases between them. The CDR3 sequence is 15 residues long. Germline V gene data show CDR1 as SGHRS and CDR2 as YFSETQ. The CDR3 loop is CASTPQAGANYGYTF. The CDR3, as DNA: TGCGCCAGCACCCCCCAGGCGGGAGCTAACTATGGCTACACCTTC.

This clone was counted between two and nine times. One end of the junction is discordant with germline, which a read error may explain. The V and J genes are TRBV7-9 and TRBJ1-5, with D unresolved. The germline gives CDR1 SEHNR, CDR2 FQNEAQ (reference sequence). The CDR3 has 15 residues. The CDR3 DNA reads TGTTCCAGCAGCTTAGAGGGCGGGGACAATCAGCCCCAGCATTTT. Translated, it gives CSSSLEGGDNQPQHF.

V usage is TRBV29-1 and J usage is TRBJ1-2; D ambiguous. CDR1 SQVTM and CDR2 ANQGSEA come from the germline V gene. The V and J ends lost 6 bases and 6 bases respectively, with 23 bases between them. CDR3 size: 15 residues. The CDR3 bases are TGCAGCGTCCTCCTTCCACCCGAGGGTCAGGATGGCTACACCTTC. The encoded protein is CSVLLPPEGQDGYTF.

The chain joins TRBV5-6 to TRBJ2-1; a possible D gene is TRBD1 (5 bases). Germline loops: CDR1 SGHDT, CDR2 YYEEEE. The CDR3 length is 15 residues. The V end lost 10 bases, the J end lost 0 bases, and 17 bases lay between the germline ends. The CDR3 loop reads CASQPTDNSYNEQFF. CDR3 in DNA: TGTGCCTCTCAGCCGACAGACAACTCCTACAATGAGCAGTTCTTC. The whole variable domain, remainder taken from reference TRBV5-6 and TRBJ2-1, is DAGVTQSPTHLIKTRGQQVTLRCSPKSGHDTVSWYQQALGQGPQFIFQYYEEEERQRGNFPDRFSGHQFPNYSSELNVNALLLGDSALYLCASQPTDNSYNEQFFGPGTRLTVL.